This T cell receptor (beta chain) is from a study of control samples from healthy donors and cancer patients. Profiling relied on immunoSEQ multiplex PCR, and the TCRdb table lists in-frame clones only, not all of them. The sample has around 80,000 clones; approximately 90% are singletons. V was cut by 5 bases and J by 0 bases, with 7 bases left in between. CDR3 size: 13 residues. Germline loops: CDR1 SNHLY, CDR2 FYNNEI. The TCR comes from a woman aged 45 to 65 in good health. The genes are TRBV2 and TRBJ1-1, with D hard to call. Material for sequencing was blood. DNA of the CDR3: TGTGCCAGCAGTACCGAGGTGAACACTGAAGCTTTCTTT. This encodes CASSTEVNTEAFF.